Listed here are 3 T cell receptor beta chains from one sample, sequenced in a study of blood T cell repertoires in COVID-19. Data came from immunoSEQ multiplex PCR; TCRdb stores just in-frame clones and leaves some out. The sample contains roughly 190,000 clones, around 84% of which appear only once. The sequenced material came from peripheral blood. These receptors were collected from a human donor in a cohort sampled during active COVID-19.

V gene TRBV9 combines with J gene TRBJ1-6; no firm D call. CDR1 and CDR2 (germline): SGDLS, YYNGEE. Trimming took 1 base from V and 10 from J, leaving 9 bases between them. This CDR3 contains 13 residues. The CDR3 reads CASSVHGGSPLHF. CDR3 nucleotides: TGTGCCAGCAGCGTACATGGAGGGTCACCCCTCCACTTT.

This clone was found once. The gene calls are TRBV9 and TRBJ1-6; TRBD1 matches 8 bases. Germline CDR1 SGDLS, CDR2 YYNGEE. CDR3 length equals 18 residues. J lost 11 bases, V lost 3 bases, and 19 bases had no gene match. CDR3 sequence: CASSGSSGTGAWGAPLHF. The CDR3 DNA reads TGTGCCAGCAGCGGCAGCTCTGGGACAGGCGCCTGGGGGGCACCCCTCCACTTT.

V and J are TRBV19 and TRBJ2-1; TRBD1 matches 8 bases. V dropped 10 bases and J dropped 5; count of bases not matched to a gene: 10. This CDR3 region has 14 residues. The germline CDR1 and CDR2 sequences are LNHDA and SQIVND (reference sequence). Here the CDR3 reads CATNRDRNNNEQFF. CDR3 bases: TGTGCCACCAACCGGGACAGGAATAACAATGAGCAGTTCTTC. The full variable domain, with the rest looked up from reference TRBV19 and TRBJ2-1, is DGGITQSPKYLFRKEGQNVTLSCEQNLNHDAMYWYRQDPGQGLRLIYYSQIVNDFQKGDIAEGYSVSREKKESFPLTVTSAQKNPTAFYLCATNRDRNNNEQFFGPGTRLTVL.